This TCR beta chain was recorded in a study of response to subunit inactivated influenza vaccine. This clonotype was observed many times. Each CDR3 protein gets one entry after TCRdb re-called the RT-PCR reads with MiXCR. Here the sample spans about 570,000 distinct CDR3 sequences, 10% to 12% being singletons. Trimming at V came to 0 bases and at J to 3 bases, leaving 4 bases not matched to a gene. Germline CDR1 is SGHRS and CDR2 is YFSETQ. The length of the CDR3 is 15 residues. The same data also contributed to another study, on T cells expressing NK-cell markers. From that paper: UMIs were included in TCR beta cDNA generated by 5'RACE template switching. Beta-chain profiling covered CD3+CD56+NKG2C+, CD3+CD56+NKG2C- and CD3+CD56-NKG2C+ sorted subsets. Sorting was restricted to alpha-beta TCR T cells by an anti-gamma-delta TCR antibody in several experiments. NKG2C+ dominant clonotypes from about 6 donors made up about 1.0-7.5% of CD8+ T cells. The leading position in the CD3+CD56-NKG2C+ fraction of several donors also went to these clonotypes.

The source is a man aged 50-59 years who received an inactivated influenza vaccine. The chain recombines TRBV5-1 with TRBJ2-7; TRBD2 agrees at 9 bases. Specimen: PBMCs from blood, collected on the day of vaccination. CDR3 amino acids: CASSLGLAEVYEQYF. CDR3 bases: TGCGCCAGCAGCTTGGGACTAGCGGAAGTCTACGAGCAGTACTTC.